The 28 T cell receptor beta chains given below trace back to one sample, sequenced in a study of cytomegalovirus exposure and HLA in healthy donors. In the PCR, 60 Vbeta and 13 Jbeta primers were used. The repertoire was sequenced with immunoSEQ multiplex PCR; TCRdb's copy has only in-frame clones and lacks some. The data contain about 51,000 clones, around 81% of them singletons. Sequenced material: PBMCs. Receptors originate from a boy younger than 18 in good health and CMV-seropositive.

Notes on this clone: The sample carries other DNA sequences with the same CDR3. The chain has TRBV9 and TRBJ1-6, with no clear D. Per germline, CDR1 SGDLS and CDR2 YYNGEE. V lost 0 bases to trimming and J lost 7 bases, with 8 bases between them. CDR3 length: 14 amino acids. Written as DNA, the CDR3 is TGTGCCAGCAGCGTAGATTCACAAAATTCACCCCTCCACTTT. It translates to CASSVDSQNSPLHF.

A single count supports this clone. The V and J genes are TRBV4-1 and TRBJ1-2, with 7 bases that match TRBD1. The CDR3 extends over 14 amino acids. V was clipped by 2 bases and J by 7 bases; unmatched bases: 7. Germline V gene lookup returns CDR1 MGHRA and CDR2 YSYEKL. The CDR3 DNA reads as TGCGCCAGCAGCCAACCCGGGACAGCTTCTGGCTACACCTTC. It is translated as CASSQPGTASGYTF.

The gene calls are TRBV5-8 and TRBJ2-4, with 8 positions matching TRBD2. V dropped 5 bases and J dropped 8; count of bases not matched to a gene: 6. This CDR3 spans 13 amino acids. Germline-derived CDR1 and CDR2 are SGHTS and YDEGEE. This CDR3 is CASRRPGGHIQYF. Written as DNA, the CDR3 is TGTGCCAGCAGGAGACCGGGGGGGCACATTCAGTACTTC.

The chain is built from TRBV6-1 and TRBJ1-2; 7 positions agree with TRBD1. Germline lookup yields CDR1 MNHNS and CDR2 SASEGT. After removal of 4 bases from V and 7 bases from J, the junction contained 12 bases not matched to a gene. The CDR3 covers 15 residues. The CDR3 reads CASSGGGQEFIGYTF. CDR3 coding DNA: TGTGCCAGCAGTGGGGGAGGACAGGAGTTTATTGGCTACACCTTC.

The chain joins TRBV7-9 to TRBJ1-2; TRBD1 aligns across 7 bases. The CDR3 is 11 amino acids. The junction had 2 bases not matched to a gene; V was cut back by 8 bases and J by 5 bases. Germline V lookup: CDR1 SEHNR, CDR2 FQNEAQ (reference sequence). The CDR3 is CASGQDYGYTF. CDR3 bases: TGTGCCAGCGGACAGGATTATGGCTACACCTTC.

The chain combines TRBV5-5 with TRBJ1-6, with 7 bases lining up with TRBD1. Germline-derived CDR1 and CDR2 are SGHKS and YYEKEE (reference sequence). The trim removed 9 bases at V and 8 bases at J, leaving 14 bases unmatched. CDR3 length: 15 residues. CDR3 in DNA: TGTGCCACTAAGGAACAGACAGGGCTATATTCACCCCTCCACTTT. Its translation is CATKEQTGLYSPLHF. The entire variable domain, with the rest obtained from reference TRBV5-5 and TRBJ1-6, is as follows: DAGVTQSPTHLIKTRGQQVTLRCSPISGHKSVSWYQQVLGQGPQFIFQYYEKEERGRGNFPDRFSARQFPNYSSELNVNALLLGDSALYLCATKEQTGLYSPLHFGNGTRLTVT.

This clone has a single count. V is TRBV19 and J is TRBJ2-7; 11 bases agree with TRBD2. The CDR3 extends over 15 amino acids. Trimming cost V 5 bases and J 7 bases; bases outside gene matches: 10. CDR1 and CDR2 (germline): LNHDA, SQIVND (reference sequence). CDR3 residues: CASSDPGTSGEEQYF. The CDR3, as DNA: TGTGCCAGTAGTGACCCCGGGACTAGCGGTGAGGAGCAGTACTTC.

This clone is a singleton in its sample. The chain recombines TRBV10-1 with TRBJ2-5; the D is unclear. The CDR3 sequence is 13 residues long. The germline gives CDR1 WNHNN, CDR2 SYGVQD (reference sequence). V was trimmed by 0 bases and J by 4 bases, leaving 6 bases between them. The CDR3 sequence is CASSESPGETQYF. CDR3 DNA: TGCGCCAGCAGTGAGTCTCCGGGAGAGACCCAGTACTTC.

The chain carries TRBV29-1 and TRBJ2-7, with 10 bases identical to TRBD1. V was clipped by 3 bases and J by 5 bases; unmatched bases: 4. Germline CDR1 is SQVTM and CDR2 is ANQGSEA. The length of the CDR3 is 13 residues. CDR3 protein: CSVEGQGFHEQYF. Written as DNA, the CDR3 is TGCAGCGTTGAGGGACAGGGGTTCCACGAGCAGTACTTC.

This clone was counted a single time. As DNA, the CDR3 is TGTGCCAGCAGGAGAGAAGGGGATCAGCCCCAGCATTTT. This translates into CASRREGDQPQHF. J is TRBJ1-5 and V is TRBV2; TRBD1 is a possible D gene (5 bases). Germline-derived CDR1 and CDR2 are SNHLY and FYNNEI. The V and J ends lost 6 bases and 5 bases respectively, with 11 bases between them. The CDR3 contains 13 residues.

This chain connects TRBV7-9 to TRBJ2-7, with a weak D call TRBD1 (6 bases). Per germline, CDR1 SEHNR and CDR2 FQNEAQ (reference sequence). The V end lost 5 bases, the J end lost 0 bases, and 14 bases lay between the germline ends. The CDR3 consists of 15 residues. The CDR3 DNA reads TGTGCCAGCAGCCAACAGGGTCACCTCTCCTACGAGCAGTACTTC. Its protein is CASSQQGHLSYEQYF.

The chain couples TRBV10-3 to TRBJ2-7; a possible D gene is TRBD2 (6 bases). CDR1 is ENHRY, CDR2 SYGVKD, per germline. Trimming stripped 7 bases from V and 3 bases from J, with 10 bases between. The CDR3 sequence is 12 residues long. CDR3 protein: CAINTGGYEQYF. The CDR3 DNA is TGTGCCATCAACACCGGGGGCTACGAGCAGTACTTC.

The chain combines TRBV4-1 with TRBJ2-5, with TRBD2 matching 7 bases. CDR1 MGHRA and CDR2 YSYEKL come from the germline V gene. The ends lost 4 bases at V and 0 bases at J; junction bases unmatched: 2. The CDR3 loop spans 14 amino acids. CDR3 residues: CASSPLADQETQYF. The CDR3, as DNA: TGCGCCAGCAGCCCCCTAGCGGACCAAGAGACCCAGTACTTC.

The V and J genes are TRBV7-9 and TRBJ2-5; 12 bases agree with TRBD2. CDR3 size: 15 residues. Germline V lookup: CDR1 SEHNR, CDR2 FQNEAQ (reference sequence). V trimming: 6 bases; J trimming: 5 bases; junction bases outside the gene matches: 7. The CDR3 spells CASRPSGGAEETQYF. The CDR3 nucleotides read TGTGCCAGCAGGCCTAGCGGGGGGGCCGAGGAGACCCAGTACTTC.

This sequence joins TRBV27 and TRBJ2-3; the D gene is possibly TRBD1 (5 bases). The V gene's germline CDR1 is MNHEY and CDR2 SMNVEV (reference sequence). The V end lost 8 bases, the J end lost 8 bases, and 20 bases lay between the germline ends. This CDR3 contains 14 residues. This CDR3 reads CASYSITGVGTQYF. The CDR3, as DNA: TGTGCCAGCTATTCCATCACAGGTGTGGGTACGCAGTATTTT.

The V call is TRBV4-1, the J call TRBJ1-5; D is perhaps TRBD1 (6 bases). The CDR3 is made up of 14 amino acids. The V gene lost 0 bases and the J gene lost 5 bases, with 8 bases spanning the gap. Germline loops: CDR1 MGHRA, CDR2 YSYEKL. The CDR3 DNA reads TGCGCCAGCAGCCAAGACAGGGGCCATCAGCCCCAGCATTTT. Its protein is CASSQDRGHQPQHF.

The chain carries TRBV7-9 and TRBJ1-1; D is perhaps TRBD1 (5 bases). Trimming pared 4 bases from V and 1 base from J, leaving 22 bases between. CDR1 is SEHNR, CDR2 FQNEAQ, per germline (reference sequence). There are 18 residues in the CDR3. CDR3 sequence reads: CASSSILRKGKGNTEAFF. CDR3 nucleotides: TGTGCCAGCAGCTCCATCCTCCGGAAGGGGAAAGGGAACACTGAAGCTTTCTTT. The variable domain in full, completed from reference TRBV7-9 and TRBJ1-1, reads DTGVSQNPRHKITKRGQNVTFRCDPISEHNRLYWYRQTLGQGPEFLTYFQNEAQLEKSRLLSDRFSAERPKGSFSTLEIQRTEQGDSAMYLCASSSILRKGKGNTEAFFGQGTRLTVV.

This rearrangement joins TRBV14 to TRBJ2-1, with D unclear. Trimming stripped 1 base from V and 10 bases from J, with 8 bases between. Germline CDR1 reads SGHDN; CDR2 reads FVKESK. The length of the CDR3 is 12 residues. This chain's CDR3 is CASSQVKREQFF. CDR3 DNA: TGTGCCAGCAGCCAAGTAAAGAGGGAGCAGTTCTTC.

The CDR3 DNA reads TGTGCCACCCCTACAGAGGCGGGCAACTATGGCTACACCTTC. Residues: CATPTEAGNYGYTF. The chain joins TRBV6-1 to TRBJ1-2; D is unclear. V was cut by 10 bases and J by 2 bases, with 17 bases left in between. There are 14 residues in the CDR3. Germline assignment: CDR1 MNHNS and CDR2 SASEGT.

The chain has TRBV10-1 and TRBJ2-7, with D tentatively TRBD2 (6 bases). Germline CDR1 and CDR2: WNHNN and SYGVQD (reference sequence). This CDR3 has 15 residues. The V gene lost 6 bases and the J gene lost 5 bases, with 20 bases spanning the gap. In DNA, the CDR3 is TGCGCCAGCAGCGCCACGGGACTTGCATTCGACGAGCAGTACTTC. Translated: CASSATGLAFDEQYF.

This chain joins TRBV4-1 and TRBJ2-2; tentative D call: TRBD1 (6 bases). The CDR3 covers 18 residues. Germline V gene data show CDR1 as MGHRA and CDR2 as YSYEKL. Deletions cut 3 bases from V and 5 bases from J, with 22 bases between. Here the CDR3 reads CASSHIQGIFIRTGELFF. The CDR3 DNA follows: TGCGCCAGCAGCCATATACAGGGAATCTTTATAAGGACCGGGGAGCTGTTTTTT.

The chain uses TRBV9 and TRBJ2-5, with 9 bases that match TRBD2. The CDR3 is made up of 14 amino acids. Germline trimming cut 0 bases from V and 5 bases from J; bases unmatched to any gene: 2. Germline lookup yields CDR1 SGDLS and CDR2 YYNGEE. The CDR3 coding sequence is TGTGCCAGCAGCGTAGCAGCGGGGGGCGAGACCCAGTACTTC. This translates into CASSVAAGGETQYF.

This chain uses TRBV5-4 with TRBJ1-2; 8 bases fit TRBD1. This CDR3 spans 17 amino acids. The germline V gene encodes CDR1 SGHNT and CDR2 YYREEE (reference sequence). V was clipped by 4 bases and J by 8 bases; unmatched bases: 19. CDR3 loop: CASSPNRDRGKLWGYTF. DNA of the CDR3: TGTGCCAGCAGCCCGAACCGCGACAGGGGAAAACTATGGGGCTACACCTTC.

V is TRBV2 and J is TRBJ1-2, with D possibly TRBD1 on 5 matching bases. Trimming shortened V by 0 bases and J by 4 bases, and 12 bases separated the two germline ends. Looked up from germline, CDR1 is SNHLY and CDR2 is FYNNEI. This CDR3 spans 15 amino acids. CDR3 in DNA: TGTGCCAGCAGTGAAGCCTCCAGGGTTCTCTATGGCTACACCTTC. Its translation: CASSEASRVLYGYTF.

The rearrangement links TRBV10-3 to TRBJ2-3; 8 positions agree with TRBD2. V shed 5 bases and J 2 bases; nucleotides not matched to a gene: 3. Germline V gene data show CDR1 as ENHRY and CDR2 as SYGVKD. The CDR3 length is 14 residues. As DNA, the CDR3 is TGTGCCATCAGTTCCGGGGGGGCCACAGATACGCAGTATTTT. Its protein product is CAISSGGATDTQYF.

In regard to this clone: Sequence at one end of the junction differs from germline and may be a read error. J is TRBJ2-3 and V is TRBV7-9; a possible D gene is TRBD2 (5 bases). The CDR3 consists of 12 residues. The germline V gene has CDR1 SEHNR and CDR2 FQNEAQ (reference sequence). The DNA of the CDR3 is TGTTCCAGCAGCTTAGGAGGAGATACGCAGTATTTT. This encodes CSSSLGGDTQYF.

This clone occurred a few times. This chain joins TRBV6-4 and TRBJ2-7; 9 nucleotides agree with TRBD1. In germline, CDR1 is MRHNA, CDR2 SNTAGT. This CDR3 comprises 13 residues. V shed 8 bases and J 2 bases; nucleotides not matched to a gene: 4. CDR3 sequence (DNA): TGTGCCAGCGCCGGGACAGGGACCTACGAGCAGTACTTC. Amino acids: CASAGTGTYEQYF.

The rearrangement uses TRBV5-1 and TRBJ2-7, with a weak D call TRBD1 (5 bases). Trimming took off 6 bases at V and 0 bases at J, with 22 bases between the two ends. The CDR3 is 17 amino acids. Per the germline V gene, CDR1 is SGHRS and CDR2 is YFSETQ. The CDR3 loop is CASTPWGSQGTSYEQYF. CDR3 in DNA: TGCGCCAGCACACCGTGGGGATCGCAGGGAACCTCCTACGAGCAGTACTTC.